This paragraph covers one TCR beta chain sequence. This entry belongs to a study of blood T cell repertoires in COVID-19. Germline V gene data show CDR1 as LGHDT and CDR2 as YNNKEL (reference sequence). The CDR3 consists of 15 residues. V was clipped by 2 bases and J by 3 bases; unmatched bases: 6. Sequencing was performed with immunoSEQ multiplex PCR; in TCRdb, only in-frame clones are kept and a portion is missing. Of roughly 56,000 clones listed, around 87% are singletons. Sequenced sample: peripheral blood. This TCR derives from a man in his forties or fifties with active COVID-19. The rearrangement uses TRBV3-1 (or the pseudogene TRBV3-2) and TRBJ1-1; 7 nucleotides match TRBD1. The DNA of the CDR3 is TGTGCCAGCAGCCAAATCGACAGGGAGGACACTGAAGCTTTCTTT. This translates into CASSQIDREDTEAFF.